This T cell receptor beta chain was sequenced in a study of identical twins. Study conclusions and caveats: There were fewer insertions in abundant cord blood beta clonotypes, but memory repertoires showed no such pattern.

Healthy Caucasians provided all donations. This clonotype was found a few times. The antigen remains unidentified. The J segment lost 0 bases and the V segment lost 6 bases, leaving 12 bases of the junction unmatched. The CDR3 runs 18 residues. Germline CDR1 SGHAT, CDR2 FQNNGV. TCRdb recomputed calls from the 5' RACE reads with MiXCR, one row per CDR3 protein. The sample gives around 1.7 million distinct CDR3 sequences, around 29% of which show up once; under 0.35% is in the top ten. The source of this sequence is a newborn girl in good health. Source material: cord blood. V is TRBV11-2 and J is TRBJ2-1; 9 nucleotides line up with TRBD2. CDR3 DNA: TGTGCCAGCAGGCGACTAGCGGCCCCCCCCAGCTCCTACAATGAGCAGTTCTTC. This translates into CASRRLAAPPSSYNEQFF. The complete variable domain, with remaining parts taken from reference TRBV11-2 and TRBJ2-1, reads EAGVAQSPRYKIIEKRQSVAFWCNPISGHATLYWYQQILGQGPKLLIQFQNNGVVDDSQLPKDRFSAERLKGVDSTLKIQPAKLEDSAVYLCASRRLAAPPSSYNEQFFGPGTRLTVL.